These T cell receptor beta chains were read from a single sample in a study of cytomegalovirus exposure and HLA in healthy donors. TCRdb's table, derived via immunoSEQ multiplex PCR, lists solely in-frame clones and lacks some. The sample gives roughly 140,000 clones, approximately 82% of which show up once; 9% to 10% is in the top ten. Sequences were obtained from PBMCs. The receptors stem from an older woman in good health and CMV-seropositive. The CDR3 runs from the conserved cysteine through the conserved F or W. A D gene is named only where the DNA matches it firmly. Clone size appears in some rows only: once, few, many, or a class for an expanded clone.

j_call clone_size d_call v_call cdr3_aa cdr3_nt
TRBJ2-1 few TRBD2 TRBV10-3 CAISDYLREEGYNEQFF TGTGCCATCAGTGATTACTTGCGGGAGGAGGGTTACAATGAGCAGTTCTTC
TRBJ1-4 - TRBD1 TRBV19 CASSDPGTVNEKLFF TGTGCCAGTAGTGATCCCGGGACAGTGAATGAAAAACTGTTTTTT
TRBJ1-2 - TRBD1 TRBV5-5 CASSFTGDPNYGYTF TGTGCCAGCAGCTTTACAGGGGACCCTAACTATGGCTACACCTTC
TRBJ2-1 - TRBD2 TRBV28 CASSPNVLDGGNEQFF TGTGCCAGCAGCCCGAATGTACTTGACGGGGGGAATGAGCAGTTCTTC
TRBJ2-5 - TRBD2 TRBV7-9 CASSSLAGGPKETQYF TGTGCCAGCAGCTCTCTAGCGGGAGGGCCTAAAGAGACCCAGTACTTC
TRBJ2-7 - - TRBV27 CASSLTQGSREQYF TGTGCCAGCAGTTTAACACAGGGTTCAAGGGAGCAGTACTTC
TRBJ2-7 - TRBD1 TRBV2 CATSRDRGYYEQYF TGTGCCACGTCCCGGGACAGGGGATACTACGAGCAGTACTTC
TRBJ1-5 - TRBD1 TRBV4-1 CASSQYKGGANQPQHF TGCGCCAGCAGCCAATACAAAGGGGGCGCGAATCAGCCCCAGCATTTT
TRBJ2-5 - TRBD2 TRBV5-1 CASSTSSGRARETQYF TGCGCCAGCAGCACCTCTAGCGGGAGGGCCAGAGAGACCCAGTACTTC
TRBJ2-7 - - TRBV6-1 CASSLEGGYEQYF TGTGCCAGCAGCCTAGAGGGAGGATACGAGCAGTACTTC
TRBJ2-7 - - TRBV1 CTSSQDQGTDYEQYF TGCACCAGCAGCCAAGATCAAGGGACAGACTACGAGCAGTACTTC
TRBJ1-2 - - TRBV27 CASNLRGAFLFGYTF TGTGCCAGCAACCTTAGGGGCGCCTTTTTGTTTGGCTACACCTTC
TRBJ2-7 - - TRBV6-1 CASSESGIAEQYF TGTGCCAGCAGCGAAAGTGGAATAGCGGAGCAGTACTTC
TRBJ1-5 - - TRBV2 CASSESGSINQPQHF TGTGCCAGCAGTGAATCGGGTAGTATCAATCAGCCCCAGCATTTT
TRBJ2-3 - TRBD1 TRBV14 CASSPGQGSFDTQYF TGTGCCAGCAGCCCGGGACAGGGTTCTTTCGATACGCAGTATTTT
TRBJ2-7 - TRBD1 TRBV5-1 CASSFGTDSSYEQYF TGCGCCAGCAGCTTCGGGACAGATAGCTCCTACGAGCAGTACTTC
TRBJ2-6 few - TRBV9 CASSVSTGLSPGANVLTF TGTGCCAGCAGCGTGTCGACGGGTCTTTCCCCGGGGGCCAACGTCCTGACTTTC
TRBJ2-2 - - TRBV7-6 CASSPLGVNTGELFF TGTGCCAGCAGCCCCCTCGGGGTGAACACCGGGGAGCTGTTTTTT
TRBJ2-7 - TRBD2 TRBV19 CASSPGLAGIGEQYF TGTGCCAGTAGTCCGGGACTAGCGGGAATTGGCGAGCAGTACTTC
TRBJ2-7 - TRBD1 TRBV29-1 CSVEGTGKGYEQYF TGCAGCGTTGAAGGGACAGGAAAGGGCTACGAGCAGTACTTC
TRBJ2-1 - TRBD2 TRBV7-9 CASSSAGGSSYNEQFF TGTGCCAGCAGCTCAGCGGGAGGGAGCTCCTACAATGAGCAGTTCTTC
TRBJ2-2 - TRBD2 TRBV7-2 CASSRTGTSSGELFF TGTGCCAGCAGCCGGACGGGGACTAGCTCCGGGGAGCTGTTTTTT
TRBJ2-7 - TRBD2 TRBV28 CASSYRVRTSGSYEQYF TGTGCCAGCAGTTACCGGGTGAGGACTAGCGGTTCCTACGAGCAGTACTTC
TRBJ2-7 - TRBD2 TRBV4-2 CASSQDQWASGHYEQYF TGTGCCAGCAGCCAAGATCAATGGGCTAGCGGACACTACGAGCAGTACTTC
TRBJ1-4 - - TRBV6-1 CASSEREPNEKLFF TGTGCCAGCAGTGAACGCGAGCCTAATGAAAAACTGTTTTTT
TRBJ1-2 - - TRBV7-3 CASSLSAGDYGYTF TGTGCCAGCAGCTTATCGGCAGGGGACTATGGCTACACCTTC
TRBJ2-7 - - TRBV4-3 CASSQDRRGADEQYF TGCGCCAGCAGCCAAGATCGTCGGGGGGCGGACGAGCAGTACTTC
TRBJ2-6 - - TRBV4-3 CASSQGTASGANVLTF TGCGCCAGCAGCCAGGGTACAGCCTCTGGGGCCAACGTCCTGACTTTC
TRBJ2-7 - TRBD1 TRBV5-6 CASSPTGLYEQYF TGTGCCAGCAGCCCGACAGGGCTCTACGAGCAGTACTTC
TRBJ2-1 - - TRBV27 CASSFAGPITYNEQFF TGTGCCAGCAGTTTCGCAGGCCCGATCACCTACAATGAGCAGTTCTTC
TRBJ1-1 - - TRBV7-2 CASSLVPNRETVNTEAFF TGTGCCAGCAGCTTAGTCCCCAACCGTGAAACAGTGAACACTGAAGCTTTCTTT
TRBJ1-2 once TRBD1 TRBV2 CASSEDRVYGYTF TGTGCCAGCAGTGAGGACAGGGTCTATGGCTACACCTTC
TRBJ2-3 - - TRBV5-6 CASSFTRSDTQYF TGTGCCAGCAGCTTTACTAGATCAGATACGCAGTATTTT
TRBJ1-5 - - TRBV6-5 CASGSPYRDNQPQHF TGTGCCAGCGGCTCCCCTTACAGGGACAATCAGCCCCAGCATTTT
TRBJ2-1 - TRBD1 TRBV7-9 CASSSRQGEQFF TGTGCCAGCAGCTCGCGACAGGGGGAGCAGTTCTTC